One and the same sample provided the 4 T cell receptor beta chains below, sequenced in a study of T cell clones after liver transplantation. The assay was immunoSEQ multiplex PCR, and TCRdb's table has in-frame clones only and misses some. The table includes approximately 55,000 clones, about 69% detected once. Sequencing was performed on CD4+ T cells from blood, taken 52 to 60 months after liver transplant. These receptors were taken from a human patient who received a liver transplant. These T cells may partly come from the graft donor.

This clone was detected only once. The rearrangement uses TRBV19 and TRBJ1-3; D is unresolved. V was trimmed by 4 bases and J by 2 bases, leaving 9 bases between them. CDR1 is LNHDA and CDR2 is SQIVND in the germline V gene (reference sequence). This CDR3 spans 14 amino acids. The chain's CDR3 is CASSTPQAGNTIYF. In nucleotides, the CDR3 is TGTGCCAGTAGTACCCCGCAGGCTGGAAACACCATATATTTT.

This sequence joins TRBV2 and TRBJ2-2; TRBD2 is a possible D gene (5 bases). Trimming stripped 2 bases from V and 7 bases from J, with 8 bases between. The CDR3 consists of 13 residues. From germline, CDR1 is SNHLY and CDR2 FYNNEI. The CDR3 nucleotides are TGTGCCAGCAGTGAAACGGGAATCGGGGAGCTGTTTTTT. The encoded protein is CASSETGIGELFF.

The chain employs TRBV6-6 and TRBJ1-1, with a weak D call TRBD1 (6 bases). V was trimmed by 11 bases and J by 4 bases, leaving 11 bases between them. This CDR3 has 11 amino acids. Germline-derived CDR1 and CDR2 are MNHNY and SVGAGI (reference sequence). CDR3 region: CAGGGSTEAFF. The DNA of the CDR3 is TGTGCCGGGGGCGGGAGCACTGAAGCTTTCTTT.

The chain has TRBV10-3 and TRBJ1-3; 10 nucleotides align to TRBD1. Germline-derived CDR1 and CDR2 are ENHRY and SYGVKD. The CDR3 is made up of 15 amino acids. V lost 6 bases and J lost 0; bases outside the gene matches: 2. CDR3 nucleotides: TGTGCCATCAGAGGGGACAGGGGCTCTGGAAACACCATATATTTT. Protein: CAIRGDRGSGNTIYF.